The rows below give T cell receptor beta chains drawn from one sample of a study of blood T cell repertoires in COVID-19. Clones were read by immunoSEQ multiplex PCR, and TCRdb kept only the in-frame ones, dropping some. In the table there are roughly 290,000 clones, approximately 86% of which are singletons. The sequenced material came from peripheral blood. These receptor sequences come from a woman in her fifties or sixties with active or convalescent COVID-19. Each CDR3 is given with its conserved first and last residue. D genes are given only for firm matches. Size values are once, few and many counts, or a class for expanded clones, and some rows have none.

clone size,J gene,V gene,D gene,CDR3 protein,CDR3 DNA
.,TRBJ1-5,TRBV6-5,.,CATTEGASNQPQHF,TGTGCCACCACCGAGGGAGCGAGCAATCAGCCCCAGCATTTT
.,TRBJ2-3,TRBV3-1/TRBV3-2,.,CASSQFGAALHTDTQYF,TGTGCCAGCAGCCAATTTGGGGCAGCCCTACACACAGATACGCAGTATTTT
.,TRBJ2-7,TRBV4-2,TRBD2,CASSQVSAGGPYEQYF,TGTGCCAGCAGCCAAGTGTCAGCGGGAGGTCCCTACGAGCAGTACTTC
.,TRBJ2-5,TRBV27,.,CASSLLGVVETQYF,TGTGCCAGCAGTTTACTAGGGGTGGTGGAGACCCAGTACTTC
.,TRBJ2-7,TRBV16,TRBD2,CASSQLLAGVGEQYF,TGTGCCAGCAGCCAACTCCTAGCGGGAGTCGGGGAGCAGTACTTC
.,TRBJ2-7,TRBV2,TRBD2,CASSRGLVNYEQYF,TGTGCCAGCAGCCGGGGACTAGTAAACTACGAGCAGTACTTC
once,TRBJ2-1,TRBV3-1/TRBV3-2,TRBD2,CASRFSGSSYNEQFF,TGTGCCAGCAGATTCAGCGGGAGCTCCTACAATGAGCAGTTCTTC
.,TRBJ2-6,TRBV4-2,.,CASSQVRAGANVLTF,TGTGCCAGCAGCCAAGTTCGGGCTGGGGCCAACGTCCTGACTTTC
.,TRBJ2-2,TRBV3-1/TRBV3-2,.,CASSLPGHGPGELFF,TGTGCCAGCAGCCTCCCAGGACATGGCCCCGGGGAGCTGTTTTTT
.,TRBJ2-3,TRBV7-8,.,CASSFPGISTDTQYF,TGTGCCAGCAGCTTCCCGGGAATAAGCACAGATACGCAGTATTTT
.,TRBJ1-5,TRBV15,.,CATSRGGDGGINQPQHF,TGTGCCACCAGCAGAGGGGGGGACGGTGGAATAAATCAGCCCCAGCATTTT
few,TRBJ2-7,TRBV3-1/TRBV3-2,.,CASSQDITGAEQYF,TGTGCCAGCAGCCAAGATATCACTGGTGCGGAGCAGTACTTC
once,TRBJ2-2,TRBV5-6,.,CASSHPERGTGELFF,TGTGCCAGCAGCCACCCAGAAAGGGGGACCGGGGAGCTGTTTTTT
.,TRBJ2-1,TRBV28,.,CASSSGAPLRNEQFF,TGTGCCAGCAGCTCAGGGGCCCCCCTCAGGAATGAGCAGTTCTTC
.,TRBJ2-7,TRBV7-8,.,CASSRGISYEQYF,TGTGCCAGCAGTAGGGGGATCTCCTACGAGCAGTACTTC
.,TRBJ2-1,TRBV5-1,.,CASSLVRQGPGVRNEQFF,TGCGCCAGCAGCTTGGTGCGCCAGGGCCCGGGAGTGCGGAATGAGCAGTTCTTC
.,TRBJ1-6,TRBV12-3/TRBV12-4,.,CASTPGRHF,TGTGCCAGCACCCCGGGTCGCCACTTT
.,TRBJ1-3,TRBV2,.,CASSETRVSGNTIYF,TGTGCCAGCAGTGAGACCCGGGTCTCTGGAAACACCATATATTTT
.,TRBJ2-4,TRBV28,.,CASSLTGQNIQYF,TGTGCCAGCAGTTTAACAGGTCAAAACATTCAGTACTTC
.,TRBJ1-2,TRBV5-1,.,CASSYNGPDGYTF,TGCGCCAGCAGCTACAATGGGCCGGATGGCTACACCTTC
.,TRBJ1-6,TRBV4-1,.,CASARGVIYSPLHF,TGCGCCAGCGCCAGGGGAGTGATCTATTCACCCCTCCACTTT
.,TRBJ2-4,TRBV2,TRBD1,CASLPTGNLNIQYF,TGTGCCAGTCTCCCGACAGGGAACTTAAACATTCAGTACTTC
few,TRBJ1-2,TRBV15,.,CATSSGNRDGYTF,TGTGCCACCAGCAGCGGAAACAGGGATGGCTACACCTTC
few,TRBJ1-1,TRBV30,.,CAWTVNTEAFF,TGTGCCTGGACAGTGAACACTGAAGCTTTCTTT
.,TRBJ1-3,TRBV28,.,CASSPQLQPGNTIYF,TGTGCCAGCAGTCCCCAGTTACAGCCTGGAAACACCATATATTTT
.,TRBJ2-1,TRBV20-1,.,CSAARGSEQFF,TGCAGTGCAGCCCGGGGAAGTGAGCAGTTCTTC
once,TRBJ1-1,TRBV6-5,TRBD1,CASRDREGTEAFF,TGTGCCAGCCGCGACAGGGAAGGTACTGAAGCTTTCTTT
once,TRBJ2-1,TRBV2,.,CASSEAGQLYNEQFF,TGTGCCAGCAGTGAAGCGGGGCAGCTCTACAATGAGCAGTTCTTC
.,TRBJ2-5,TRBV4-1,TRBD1,CASSQEVYRGLETQYF,TGCGCCAGCAGCCAAGAAGTGTACAGGGGATTGGAGACCCAGTACTTC